What follows is one T cell receptor (beta chain) and its context. Its antigen is unknown. The data derive from a study of T cell repertoires in cytomegalovirus infection. Turning to the study itself: TCR beta signatures that were public indicated CMV infection and matching HLA type.

TCRdb independently ran MiXCR on the reads; one entry per CDR3 protein. The sample records 170,000 or so distinct CDR3 sequences, about a sixth being singletons. Trimming shortened V by 8 bases and J by 5 bases, and 21 bases separated the two germline ends. CDR1 and CDR2 (germline): MNHNS, SASEGT. The CDR3 is 15 amino acids. Findings of the study overall: Clonotype analysis showed dominance of the ex vivo response by HLA-C-restricted CMV-specific TCR beta clonotypes. Carriers of CMV and the relevant HLA type were discriminated by public TCR beta frequency.

Sequencing was done on a sample of CD8+ T cells from PBMCs. The clonotype was recovered from a human donor in good health (CMV status not recorded). Some clones in this sample may be carry-over from other donors' samples. This chain uses TRBV6-1 with TRBJ1-1; D remains ambiguous. CDR3 in DNA: TGTGCCAGCCTCAAAAGGTCAGGCGGTTTGACTGAAGCTTTCTTT. Amino acid sequence: CASLKRSGGLTEAFF.